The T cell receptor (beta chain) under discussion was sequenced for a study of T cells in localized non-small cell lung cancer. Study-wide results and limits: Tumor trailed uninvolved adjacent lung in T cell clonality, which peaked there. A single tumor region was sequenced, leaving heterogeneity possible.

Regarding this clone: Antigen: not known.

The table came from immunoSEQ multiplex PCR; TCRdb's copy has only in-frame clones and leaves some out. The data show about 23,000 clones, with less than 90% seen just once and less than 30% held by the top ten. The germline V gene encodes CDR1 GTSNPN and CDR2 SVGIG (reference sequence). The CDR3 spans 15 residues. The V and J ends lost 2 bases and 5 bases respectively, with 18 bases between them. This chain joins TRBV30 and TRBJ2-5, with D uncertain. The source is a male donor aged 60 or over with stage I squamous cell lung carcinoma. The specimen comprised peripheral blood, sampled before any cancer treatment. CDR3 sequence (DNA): TGTGCCTGGAGTAGTGGCGCAATGAGTTCGGAGACCCAGTACTTC. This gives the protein CAWSSGAMSSETQYF.